This TCR beta chain was recovered during a study of cytomegalovirus exposure and HLA in healthy donors. Broader study findings: Immune exposure was documented only through CMV serostatus.

The primer mix had 60 Vbeta and 13 Jbeta primers. The table came from immunoSEQ multiplex PCR; TCRdb's copy has only in-frame clones and leaves some out. The sample has under 250,000 clones; roughly 83% are singletons. The V end lost 7 bases, the J end lost 1 base, and 15 bases lay between the germline ends. The germline V gene has CDR1 SEHNR and CDR2 FQNEAQ (reference sequence). The CDR3 consists of 15 residues. On this clone itself: The antigen is not known.

The TCR sequence derives from a boy between 2 and 10 years old in good health and CMV-seronegative. Material: PBMCs. The J gene is TRBJ2-3, the V gene TRBV7-9; D may be TRBD2 (6 bases). CDR3 loop: CASTSGRDGTDTQYF. The DNA of the CDR3 is TGTGCCAGCACCTCCGGGCGGGATGGCACAGATACGCAGTATTTT.